The sequence of this TCR beta chain was determined in a study of long-term antiretroviral therapy in people with HIV. Study-wide background: There is a gap of about a decade between the earliest samples and the later 2015 immediate-ART recommendation.

Version v3.0 of the immunoSEQ assay was performed at survey level. Profiled with immunoSEQ multiplex PCR; TCRdb holds only in-frame clones, not every one. The table has over 20,000 clones, 70% to 85% seen once. Comment on this clone: Its specificity is unknown.

V was clipped by 5 bases and J by 5 bases; unmatched bases: 8. Germline CDR1 reads SEHNR; CDR2 reads FQNEAQ (reference sequence). The CDR3 has 14 amino acids. Notes on the study in general: Whichever time point was examined, clones expanded before ART dominated the repertoire. The range of CDR3 lengths in HIV repertoires proved narrower than that found in controls. The study lacked data on ART adherence, viral resistance or therapy changes.

The starting material was unsorted PBMCs, obtained 0.1 years before starting antiretroviral therapy. The source is a young man with HIV. The rearrangement links TRBV7-9 to TRBJ2-5; TRBD1 matches 7 bases. CDR3 nucleotide sequence: TGTGCCAGCAGCCCGACAGGGTGGGAGGAGACCCAGTACTTC. Encoded protein: CASSPTGWEETQYF.